This note documents a single T cell receptor beta chain sequence. The data were obtained in a study of blood T cell repertoires in COVID-19. On the study more broadly: The origin of the acute and convalescent COVID-19 samples was the United States, Italy and Spain. PBMCs, B-cell-depleted T cells, or T cells provided the cDNA or gDNA that made up the material.

Looked up from germline, CDR1 is SGDLS and CDR2 is YYNGEE. The J segment lost 1 base and the V segment lost 1 base, leaving 6 bases of the junction unmatched. The CDR3 extends over 16 amino acids. TCRdb keeps only in-frame clones here, not all; method: immunoSEQ multiplex PCR. The table includes roughly 300,000 clones, 85% detected once. This clonotype was sampled from a human donor in a cohort sampled during active COVID-19. Source material: peripheral blood. The V call is TRBV9, the J call TRBJ2-3; 7 bases match TRBD2. CDR3 residues: CASSVMAGDGTDTQYF. CDR3 coding DNA: TGTGCCAGCAGCGTAATGGCGGGAGATGGCACAGATACGCAGTATTTT. The variable domain in full, completed from reference TRBV9 and TRBJ2-3, reads DSGVTQTPKHLITATGQRVTLRCSPRSGDLSVYWYQQSLDQGLQFLIQYYNGEERAKGNILERFSAQQFPDLHSELNLSSLELGDSALYFCASSVMAGDGTDTQYFGPGTRLTVL.